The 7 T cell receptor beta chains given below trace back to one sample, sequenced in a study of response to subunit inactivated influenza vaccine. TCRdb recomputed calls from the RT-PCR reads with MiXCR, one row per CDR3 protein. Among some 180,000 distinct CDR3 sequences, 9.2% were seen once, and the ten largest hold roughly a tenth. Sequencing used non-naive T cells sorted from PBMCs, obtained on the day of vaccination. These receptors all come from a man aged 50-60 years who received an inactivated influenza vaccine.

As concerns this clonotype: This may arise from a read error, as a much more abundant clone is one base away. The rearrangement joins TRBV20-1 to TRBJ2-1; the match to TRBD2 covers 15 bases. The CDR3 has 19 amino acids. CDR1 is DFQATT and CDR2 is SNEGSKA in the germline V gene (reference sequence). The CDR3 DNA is TGCAGTGCTAGAGATATAGGGACTAGCGGGGGGTCGTCTCTAGATGAGCAGTGCTTC. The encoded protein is CSARDIGTSGGSSLDEQCF.

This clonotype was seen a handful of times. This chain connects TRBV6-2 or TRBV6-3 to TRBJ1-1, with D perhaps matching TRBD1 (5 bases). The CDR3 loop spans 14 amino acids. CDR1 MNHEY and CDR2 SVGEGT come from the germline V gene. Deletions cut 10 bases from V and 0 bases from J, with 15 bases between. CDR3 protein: CATYREGLNTEAFF. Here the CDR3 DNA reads TGTGCCACCTATCGAGAGGGACTGAACACTGAAGCTTTCTTT.

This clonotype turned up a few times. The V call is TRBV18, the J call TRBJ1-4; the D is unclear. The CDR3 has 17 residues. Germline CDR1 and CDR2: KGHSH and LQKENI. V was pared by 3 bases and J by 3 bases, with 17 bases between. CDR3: CASSPPSAGVANEKLFF. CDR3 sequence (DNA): TGTGCCAGCTCACCCCCCAGTGCCGGGGTAGCTAATGAAAAACTGTTTTTT.

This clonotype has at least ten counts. The CDR3 DNA sequence: TGCAGCGTAGGGGACAGTAGGGAGACCCAGTACTTC. Amino acid sequence: CSVGDSRETQYF. The V gene is TRBV29-1, the J gene TRBJ2-5, with 7 nucleotides matching TRBD1. J was trimmed by 5 bases and V by 6 bases; bases with no gene match: 6. Germline CDR1 is SQVTM and CDR2 is ANQGSEA. The CDR3 consists of 12 residues.

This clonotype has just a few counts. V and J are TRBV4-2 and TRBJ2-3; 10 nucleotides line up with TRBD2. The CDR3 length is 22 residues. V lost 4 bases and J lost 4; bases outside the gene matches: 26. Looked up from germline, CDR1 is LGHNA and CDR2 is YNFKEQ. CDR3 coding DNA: TGTGCCAGCAGCCGCAGGCCCCTTAATGTAGCGGGAGGCCCCTTCGGGGCAGATACGCAGTATTTT. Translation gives CASSRRPLNVAGGPFGADTQYF.

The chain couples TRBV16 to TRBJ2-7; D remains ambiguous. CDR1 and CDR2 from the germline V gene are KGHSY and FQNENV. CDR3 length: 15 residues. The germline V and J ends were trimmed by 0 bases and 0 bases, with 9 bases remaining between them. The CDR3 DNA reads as TGTGCCAGCAGCCAATCGGGGATAGCCTCCTACGAGCAGTACTTC. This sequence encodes CASSQSGIASYEQYF.

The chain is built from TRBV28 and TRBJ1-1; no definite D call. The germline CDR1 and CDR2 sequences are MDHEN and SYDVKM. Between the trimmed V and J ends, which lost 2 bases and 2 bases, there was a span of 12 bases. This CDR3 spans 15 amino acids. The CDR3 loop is CASSLIGLVNTEAFF. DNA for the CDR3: TGTGCCAGCAGTTTAATCGGACTGGTCAACACTGAAGCTTTCTTT.